This TCR beta chain is from a study of blood T cell repertoires in COVID-19. Turning to the study itself: The cDNA or gDNA used as material had been derived from T cells, B-cell-depleted T cells, or PBMCs.

Data came from immunoSEQ multiplex PCR; TCRdb stores just in-frame clones and leaves some out. The data show approximately 440,000 clones, roughly 91% seen once. This receptor was identified in a man aged 18-30 years who had recovered from COVID-19. Input material: PBMCs or T cells enriched from blood (not recorded which).

The CDR3 is CASSLNSPYGYTF. The CDR3 DNA follows: TGTGCCAGCAGCTTGAACTCCCCCTATGGCTACACCTTC. J is TRBJ1-2 and V is TRBV5-6, with D unresolved. Germline V gives CDR1 SGHDT, CDR2 YYEEEE. V lost 1 base and J lost 4, with 8 bases in between. The CDR3 sequence is 13 residues long.